This T cell receptor beta chain was profiled in a study of blood T cell repertoires in COVID-19. Study details: There were acute and convalescent COVID-19 samples, and they came from the United States, Italy and Spain. From T cells, B-cell-depleted T cells, or PBMCs came the material, which was cDNA or gDNA.

Authors' processing steps: Amplification of reference gene primers provided the estimated nucleated cell counts. Sequencing used immunoSEQ multiplex PCR; TCRdb keeps in-frame clones, though not all of them. Clone size and the V and J calls come from that table; the DNA yielded D and trimming. The data contain under 80,000 clones, approximately 90% of them seen just once; the ten biggest clones take up around 1.5%. Trimming cost V 5 bases and J 1 base, with 13 bases left between them. In germline, CDR1 is SGHNT, CDR2 YENEEA. The CDR3 extends over 15 amino acids. This chain joins TRBV11-3 and TRBJ2-3; TRBD2 might be the D (6 bases). The source of this sequence is a human donor in a cohort sampled during active COVID-19. The sample was peripheral blood. Written as DNA, the CDR3 is TGTGCCAGCAGCATCCGACTAGGCGGCACAGATACGCAGTATTTT. Protein product: CASSIRLGGTDTQYF.